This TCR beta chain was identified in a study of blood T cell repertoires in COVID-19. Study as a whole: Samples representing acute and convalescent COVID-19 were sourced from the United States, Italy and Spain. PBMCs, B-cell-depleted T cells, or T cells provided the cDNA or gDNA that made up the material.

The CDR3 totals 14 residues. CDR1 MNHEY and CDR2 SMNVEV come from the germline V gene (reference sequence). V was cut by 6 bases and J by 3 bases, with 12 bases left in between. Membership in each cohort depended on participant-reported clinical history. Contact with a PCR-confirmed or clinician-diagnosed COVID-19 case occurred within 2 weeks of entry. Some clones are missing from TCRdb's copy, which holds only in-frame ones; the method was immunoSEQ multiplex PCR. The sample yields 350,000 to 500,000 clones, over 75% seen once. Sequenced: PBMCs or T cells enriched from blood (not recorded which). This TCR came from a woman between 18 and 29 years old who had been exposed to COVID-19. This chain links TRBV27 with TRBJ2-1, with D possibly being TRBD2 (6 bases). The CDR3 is CASRPPGLYNEQFF. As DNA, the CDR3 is TGTGCCAGCAGACCCCCGGGACTCTACAATGAGCAGTTCTTC.